These 25 T cell receptor beta chains came from one sample sequenced in a study of T cells expressing NK-cell markers. TCRdb reanalyzed the 5' RACE reads, giving one entry per CDR3 protein sequence and no DNA. This repertoire comprises about 460,000 distinct CDR3 sequences; its ten largest clones make up almost 1.5%. The specimen was blood T cells: a sorted CD56 or NKG2C T cell subset, CD4+ or CD8+ T cells, or bulk PBMC T cells (not recorded which). All receptors come from a woman aged 50 to 60 in good health.

This chain links TRBV29-1 with TRBJ2-1; TCRdb reports TRBD1, a call that lacks DNA to check it against. This CDR3 contains 13 residues. Per the germline V gene, CDR1 is SQVTM and CDR2 is ANQGSEA. CDR3: CSVRFDSYNEQFF.

The chain employs TRBV7-2 and TRBJ2-1; TCRdb's D call, TRBD2, is unchecked because there is no DNA. This CDR3 contains 16 residues. Germline V CDR1 and CDR2: SGHTA, FQGNSA. CDR3 residues: CASSLAFAGVRNEQFF.

The V call is TRBV5-1, the J call TRBJ2-6. The length of the CDR3 is 15 residues. Germline V gives CDR1 SGHRS, CDR2 YFSETQ. CDR3 loop: CASSLEGSGANVLTF. Full variable domain (rest looked up from reference TRBV5-1 and TRBJ2-6): KAGVTQTPRYLIKTRGQQVTLSCSPISGHRSVSWYQQTPGQGLQFLFEYFSETQRNKGNFPGRFSGRQFSNSRSEMNVSTLELGDSALYLCASSLEGSGANVLTFGAGSRLTVL.

The chain recombines TRBV10-3 with TRBJ2-3; TCRdb reports TRBD1, a call that lacks DNA to check it against. This CDR3 comprises 15 residues. The germline V gene encodes CDR1 ENHRY and CDR2 SYGVKD. The CDR3 sequence is CAISEGTGNTDTQYF.

This chain uses TRBV4-1 with TRBJ2-1. CDR3 size: 14 residues. The germline V gene encodes CDR1 MGHRA and CDR2 YSYEKL. The CDR3 here is CASSPHPTNNEQFF.

The V gene is TRBV5-1, the J gene TRBJ2-7; absent DNA, TCRdb's TRBD1 call cannot be checked. CDR1 is SGHRS, CDR2 YFSETQ, per germline. The CDR3 contains 16 residues. The CDR3 region is CASSLGDRAYTYEQYF.

CDR3 protein: CASSLTGQNSPLHF. This chain joins TRBV5-1 and TRBJ1-6; the D call of TRBD1 rests on TCRdb alone, since no DNA is present to check it. From germline, CDR1 is SGHRS and CDR2 YFSETQ. The CDR3 totals 14 residues.

This chain joins TRBV19 and TRBJ2-1; TCRdb's assignment of TRBD2 cannot be checked, as there is no DNA. The CDR3 consists of 16 residues. CDR1 LNHDA and CDR2 SQIVND come from the germline V gene (reference sequence). CDR3 sequence reads: CASKAGGLAGYNEQFF. Full variable domain (missing parts from reference TRBV19 and TRBJ2-1): DGGITQSPKYLFRKEGQNVTLSCEQNLNHDAMYWYRQDPGQGLRLIYYSQIVNDFQKGDIAEGYSVSREKKESFPLTVTSAQKNPTAFYLCASKAGGLAGYNEQFFGPGTRLTVL.

V is TRBV5-1 and J is TRBJ1-4; the D call of TRBD1 rests on TCRdb alone, since no DNA is present to check it. The germline gives CDR1 SGHRS, CDR2 YFSETQ. This CDR3 spans 14 amino acids. This CDR3 is CASTPGDSNEKLFF.

The chain uses TRBV12-3 or TRBV12-4 and TRBJ2-5; the TCRdb call, TRBD1, lacks DNA for checking. This CDR3 has 14 residues. The CDR3 is CASSDGGSRETQYF.

The gene calls are TRBV10-3 and TRBJ2-1; with no DNA, the TCRdb D assignment of TRBD2 cannot be verified. This CDR3 spans 15 amino acids. Germline V gives CDR1 ENHRY, CDR2 SYGVKD. CDR3 sequence: CAIRTSGSEGNEQFF.

This CDR3 reads CASSLATGTGSGANVLTF. This chain uses TRBV12-3 or TRBV12-4 with TRBJ2-6; with no DNA, the TCRdb D assignment of TRBD1 cannot be verified. This CDR3 spans 18 amino acids.

This chain joins TRBV20-1 and TRBJ1-5; as DNA is missing, the TRBD1 call by TCRdb cannot be tested. The germline V gene has CDR1 DFQATT and CDR2 SNEGSKA (reference sequence). The CDR3 extends over 15 amino acids. CDR3 sequence: CSANSGTVSNQPQHF.

The V call is TRBV5-1, the J call TRBJ2-5; TCRdb selects TRBD2, and the lack of DNA leaves this call unchecked. The germline V gene encodes CDR1 SGHRS and CDR2 YFSETQ. CDR3 size: 14 residues. The chain's CDR3 is CASSSTSGSETQYF.

The J gene is TRBJ2-1, the V gene TRBV29-1; TCRdb calls TRBD2, which cannot be checked without DNA. The CDR3 contains 17 residues. CDR1 is SQVTM and CDR2 is ANQGSEA in the germline V gene. The chain's CDR3 is CSVDVHAGGFPYNEQFF.

The V gene is TRBV19, the J gene TRBJ1-2. CDR3 length: 14 amino acids. The germline V gene has CDR1 LNHDA and CDR2 SQIVND (reference sequence). The CDR3: CASSTLGNRDGYTF. Full variable domain (remainder filled in from reference TRBV19 and TRBJ1-2): DGGITQSPKYLFRKEGQNVTLSCEQNLNHDAMYWYRQDPGQGLRLIYYSQIVNDFQKGDIAEGYSVSREKKESFPLTVTSAQKNPTAFYLCASSTLGNRDGYTFGSGTRLTVV.

The chain joins TRBV30 to TRBJ2-5; with no DNA, the TCRdb D assignment of TRBD2 cannot be verified. Germline-derived CDR1 and CDR2 are GTSNPN and SVGIG (reference sequence). CDR3 length equals 13 residues. This CDR3 reads CACSRDFQETQYF.

The CDR3 reads CASSQDLLPLGEQFF. The V and J genes are TRBV14 and TRBJ2-1; the D call of TRBD2 rests on TCRdb alone, since no DNA is present to check it. The CDR3 is 15 residues long. The germline V gene encodes CDR1 SGHDN and CDR2 FVKESK. Complete variable domain (other parts from reference TRBV14 and TRBJ2-1): EAGVTQFPSHSVIEKGQTVTLRCDPISGHDNLYWYRRVMGKEIKFLLHFVKESKQDESGMPNNRFLAERTGGTYSTLKVQPAELEDSGVYFCASSQDLLPLGEQFFGPGTRLTVL.

This chain links TRBV12-3 or TRBV12-4 with TRBJ2-3; TCRdb's assignment of TRBD1 cannot be checked, as there is no DNA. The CDR3 runs to 16 residues. The chain's CDR3 is CASSQQGARGTDTQYF.

The chain uses TRBV6-5 and TRBJ2-3; TCRdb names TRBD2, which stays unverified in the absence of DNA. This CDR3 comprises 16 residues. CDR1 is MNHEY and CDR2 is SVGAGI in the germline V gene. This CDR3 reads CASSPWEVGLSDTQYF.

The V and J genes are TRBV29-1 and TRBJ1-2; TCRdb designates TRBD1, a call that cannot be tested without DNA. The CDR3 contains 13 residues. Germline lookup yields CDR1 SQVTM and CDR2 ANQGSEA. CDR3: CSAPLGGRGGYTF.

J is TRBJ2-2 and V is TRBV9; without DNA, the TCRdb call of TRBD2 cannot be checked. CDR3 length equals 15 residues. The germline V gene has CDR1 SGDLS and CDR2 YYNGEE. The CDR3: CASSVGTSKSGELFF.

The chain recombines TRBV3-1 with TRBJ2-3; there is no DNA to check the TCRdb D call of TRBD1. The CDR3 is made up of 13 amino acids. The germline gives CDR1 LGHDT, CDR2 YNNKEL (reference sequence). The CDR3 spells CASRAPGSYTQYF.

This rearrangement joins TRBV20-1 to TRBJ2-1; TCRdb's D call, TRBD1, is unchecked because there is no DNA. This CDR3 contains 14 residues. Germline CDR1 DFQATT, CDR2 SNEGSKA (reference sequence). CDR3 loop: CSALPPTGTYEQFF.

The chain has TRBV25-1 and TRBJ1-3. CDR1 and CDR2 (germline): MGHDK, SYGVNS. CDR3 length: 11 residues. The CDR3 loop reads CASSVGNTIYF.